A single sample is the source of the 5 T cell receptor beta chains below, sequenced in a study of blood T cell repertoires in COVID-19. Produced via immunoSEQ multiplex PCR; TCRdb's table is partial and in-frame only. The sample gives roughly 200,000 clones, about four fifths of which show up once; roughly 4.8% is in the top ten. The material sequenced was PBMCs or T cells enriched from blood (not recorded which). The receptors come from a woman aged 45-65 years who had been exposed to COVID-19.

The chain employs TRBV25-1 and TRBJ2-5, with D perhaps TRBD1 (6 bases). Trimming cost V 3 bases and J 5 bases, with 16 bases left between them. The CDR3 sequence is 15 residues long. Germline assignment: CDR1 MGHDK and CDR2 SYGVNS. The CDR3 reads CASSDPLRGSETQYF. In DNA form, the CDR3 reads TGTGCCAGCAGTGACCCCCTCAGGGGTTCGGAGACCCAGTACTTC.

This chain connects TRBV28 to TRBJ2-7, with TRBD1 matching over 8 bases. Germline-derived CDR1 and CDR2 are MDHEN and SYDVKM. V dropped 5 bases and J dropped 6; count of bases not matched to a gene: 6. This CDR3 has 13 residues. In nucleotides, the CDR3 is TGTGCCAGCAGTCCCCGGGACAGGTCCGAGCAGTACTTC. Encoded protein: CASSPRDRSEQYF.

The chain joins TRBV4-1 to TRBJ1-2; D perhaps matches TRBD1 (6 bases). Trimming took 4 bases from V and 2 from J, leaving 14 bases between them. The CDR3 totals 15 residues. In germline, CDR1 is MGHRA, CDR2 YSYEKL. CDR3 in DNA: TGCGCCAGCAGCCTATCATGGACAGACAACTATGGCTACACCTTC. Protein: CASSLSWTDNYGYTF.

The rearrangement uses TRBV6-5 and TRBJ2-5; the match to TRBD2 covers 8 bases. The junction had 9 bases not matched to a gene; V was cut back by 5 bases and J by 7 bases. The CDR3 length is 14 residues. CDR1 is MNHEY and CDR2 is SVGAGI in the germline V gene. The CDR3 protein is CASSPGLVGGTQYF. The CDR3 region has the DNA TGTGCCAGCAGTCCGGGACTAGTAGGGGGGACCCAGTACTTC.

This chain connects TRBV28 to TRBJ2-1, with 12 positions matching TRBD2. From germline, CDR1 is MDHEN and CDR2 SYDVKM. This CDR3 is 15 amino acids long. Trimming removed 4 bases from V and 6 bases from J; junction bases left unmatched: 4. CDR3 region: CASSSPSGGANEQFF. The CDR3 nucleotides read TGTGCCAGCAGTTCCCCTAGCGGGGGGGCCAATGAGCAGTTCTTC.